This T cell receptor beta chain is drawn from a study of blood T cell repertoires in COVID-19. As for the study in general: Spain, Italy and the United States supplied samples that represented acute and convalescent COVID-19. T cells, B-cell-depleted T cells, or PBMCs supplied cDNA or gDNA.

In the study's own analysis: Nucleated cell counts were estimated from reference gene primer amplification. Measured with immunoSEQ multiplex PCR; TCRdb has only the in-frame clones, and not every one. That table is the source of V, J and clone size, and D and trimming were worked out from the DNA. The sample records 150,000 or so clones, roughly 86% being singletons. CDR1 ENHRY and CDR2 SYGVKD come from the germline V gene. The CDR3 covers 16 residues. V lost 3 bases and J lost 6, with 20 bases in between. Sequenced material: peripheral blood. This receptor was obtained from a man between 40 and 49 years old who had recovered from COVID-19. The chain uses TRBV10-3 and TRBJ1-2; D uncertain. CDR3 protein: CAISDYTAEDSHGYTF. The CDR3 nucleotides are TGTGCCATCAGTGATTATACAGCCGAAGATTCCCATGGCTACACCTTC.